This section outlines one TCR beta chain sequence together with its context. What it binds is unknown. The CDR3 runs 17 residues. After removal of 5 bases from V and 5 bases from J, the junction contained 14 bases not matched to a gene. CDR1 LNHDA and CDR2 SQIVND come from the germline V gene (reference sequence). This sample stems from a study of shared clonotypes between healthy human individuals. Study-level background: Three plates were used per donor for CD4 naive, three for CD4 memory, two for CD8 naive and one for CD8 memory.

Sequencing was performed with immunoSEQ multiplex PCR; in TCRdb, only in-frame clones are kept and a portion is missing. The sample consists of about 2.5 million clones, just under 95% of them appearing once. Findings and caveats of the study: Investigators collected only blood, and repertoires in tissues likely differ. Sharing across four donors was highest in naive CD4 (about 5%) and lowest in memory CD8 (roughly 0.4%).

Adult Caucasians living in Nashville, Tennessee made up all of the donors. This rearrangement joins TRBV19 to TRBJ2-5; 10 bases are shared with TRBD1. The receptor was derived from a man aged 18 to 30 in good health. Some clones in this sample may be carry-over from other donors' samples. The sample comprised naive CD4+ T cells from PBMCs. Subset specified: CD45RA+ positively selected. DNA for the CDR3: TGTGCCAGTAGTTCTACCCGGGACAGGGGAGGTCGGGAGACCCAGTACTTC. Amino acids: CASSSTRDRGGRETQYF.